This T cell receptor (beta chain) was identified in a study of T cells in women clearing cervical HPV infection (dated by TCRdb to the late 2010s). Regarding the complete study: The cases were some 27 women with histologically confirmed HPV16-related CIN3 or worse, and 2 of these cases were invasive cancers. Controls were 25 women whose single incident HPV16 infection cleared within 12 months without precancer or cancer developing. Five blinded duplicates per group were added as quality controls, so that roughly 60 samples were obtained: some 50 participants and some 10 replicates. Cases and controls were matched on year of sample collection and on age within five years. The parent cohort enrolled roughly 9,600 women aged 18 or older in Guanacaste, Costa Rica, during about 1993 to 1995 and followed them for 6 to 7 years. Blood from cases was collected at the visit at which the lesion was first identified, whereas blood from controls was collected once infection was no longer detected. Since HLA typing was available for only a few women, HLA type could not be ruled out as a confounder. An exploratory proof-of-principle case-control study, nested within the Guanacaste HPV Natural History Study in Costa Rica, was conducted to compare TCR repertoires across cervical HPV16 outcomes. Cases had a median age of almost 35 years and controls had a median age of approximately 40, with no significant differences in baseline characteristics. Among cases, blood sampling came a median of nearly 150 days after lesion detection, with an interquartile range of about 80 to 230 days. Here is what the overall study found, with its caveats: Lower TRBV6-7 relative abundance was observed in cases than in controls (around 0.11% versus 0.15%; Bonferroni P = 0.0008). CIN3+ cases had significantly higher TCR repertoire richness than controls across sequencing depths, but evenness did not differ between the groups. By combining richness with V gene abundances, random forest classifiers separated cases from controls with an estimated AUC of roughly 0.8. Because of the cross-sectional design, the study could not determine whether the associations came before infection or resulted from infection, and neither effector/memory subsets nor HPV-specific T cells were isolated. Because the number of T cells in each sample was unknown, differences in richness could reflect differing T-cell content rather than repertoire biology.

Every participant had a single incident cervical HPV16 infection, and prevalent HPV16 infections were excluded. Cervical HPV DNA was detected with MY09/MY11 PCR, and genotyping was done with dot-blot hybridization. Fifteen mL of heparinized blood were centrifuged, and the buffy coat was split into aliquots, frozen at -30 degrees C, and then kept at -80 degrees C. QIAGEN kits were used to extract genomic DNA from the buffy coat specimens. At the junction V is shortened by 1 base and J by 2 bases, with 9 bases in between. CDR1 and CDR2, looked up from the germline V gene, are SQVTM and ANQGSEA. The CDR3 sequence holds 13 residues, the cysteine and phenylalanine included. Shown are 30 bases from within the CDR3, in frame from base 1. TCR beta CDR3 regions were amplified by multiplex PCR using the immunoSEQ assay from an average of about 1,200 ng genomic DNA per sample. To correct primer bias, the assay used a complete synthetic TCR repertoire to set an amplification baseline. The amplicons were sequenced on the Illumina platform. Per the authors' processing: Sequence errors were corrected by clustering with frequency ratios and a modified nearest-neighbor algorithm, and the sequences were then analyzed in the immunoSEQ Analyzer using IMGT gene definitions. At each rarefaction depth, TCR richness and evenness were averaged across 20 rarefaction repeats, and any sample with fewer sequences than the depth was left out. V, D and J gene relative abundances were compared between groups with Wilcoxon rank sum tests, applying FDR correction. In the blinded duplicates, the intraclass correlation was less than 97% for TCR richness and averaged 76.4% across fewer than 80 gene segments. TCRdb retrieved this table from immuneACCESS and kept in-frame rearrangements only. Not all clones are present; in checked studies, unresolved V genes account for under half, and no reason is known for the remainder. From that table come the V and J calls and clone size; the DNA was used to work out D and trimming. The table held for this sample gives more than 30,000 clones. Roughly 4% of the sample goes to the ten largest clones.

Regarding this clone: Which antigen it targets is not known. The CDR3 end falls 3 residues outside the read, so it is completed with the germline J gene.

This TCR derives from a woman aged 18-70 years with a cervical HPV16 infection that either progressed to CIN3+ or cleared (not recorded which). Rearrangement joined TRBV29-1 to TRBJ2-7; TRBD1 is a weak D gene call, 5 bases matching. Sequencing was done on a sample of blood buffy coat. The CDR3 protein: CSVEGREPYEQYF. CDR3 bases read: TGCAGCGTTGAAGGCAGGGAACCCTACGAG.